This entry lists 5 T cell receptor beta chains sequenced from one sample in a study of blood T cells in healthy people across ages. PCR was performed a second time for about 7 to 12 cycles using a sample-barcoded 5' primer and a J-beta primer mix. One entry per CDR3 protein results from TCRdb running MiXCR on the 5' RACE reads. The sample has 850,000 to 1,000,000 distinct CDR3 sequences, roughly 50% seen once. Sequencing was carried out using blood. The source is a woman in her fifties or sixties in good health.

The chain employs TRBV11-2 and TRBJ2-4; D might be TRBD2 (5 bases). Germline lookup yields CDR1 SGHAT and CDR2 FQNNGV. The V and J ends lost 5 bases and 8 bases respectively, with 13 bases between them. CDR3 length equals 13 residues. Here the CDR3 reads CASSPWVRDIQYF. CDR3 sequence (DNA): TGTGCCAGCAGCCCCTGGGTGAGGGACATTCAGTACTTC. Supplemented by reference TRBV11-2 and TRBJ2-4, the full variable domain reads EAGVAQSPRYKIIEKRQSVAFWCNPISGHATLYWYQQILGQGPKLLIQFQNNGVVDDSQLPKDRFSAERLKGVDSTLKIQPAKLEDSAVYLCASSPWVRDIQYFGAGTRLSVL.

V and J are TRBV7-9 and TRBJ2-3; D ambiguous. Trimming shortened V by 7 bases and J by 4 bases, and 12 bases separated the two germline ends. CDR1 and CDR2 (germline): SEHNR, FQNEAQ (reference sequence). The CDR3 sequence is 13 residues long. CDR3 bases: TGTGCCAGCAAATTAGACGGCCCAGATACGCAGTATTTT. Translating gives CASKLDGPDTQYF.

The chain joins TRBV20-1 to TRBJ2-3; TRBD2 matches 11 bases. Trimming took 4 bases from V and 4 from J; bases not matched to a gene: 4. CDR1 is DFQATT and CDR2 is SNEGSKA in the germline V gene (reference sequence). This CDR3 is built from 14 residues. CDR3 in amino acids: CSATRTSGPDTQYF. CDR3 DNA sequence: TGCAGTGCTACCCGGACTAGCGGGCCAGATACGCAGTATTTT.

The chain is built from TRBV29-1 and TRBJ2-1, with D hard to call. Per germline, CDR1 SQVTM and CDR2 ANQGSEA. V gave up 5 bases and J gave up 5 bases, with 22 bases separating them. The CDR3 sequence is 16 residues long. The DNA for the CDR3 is TGCAGCGTTAAGTTGATGGGCGGCCACACCCACAATGAGCAGTTCTTC. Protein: CSVKLMGGHTHNEQFF.

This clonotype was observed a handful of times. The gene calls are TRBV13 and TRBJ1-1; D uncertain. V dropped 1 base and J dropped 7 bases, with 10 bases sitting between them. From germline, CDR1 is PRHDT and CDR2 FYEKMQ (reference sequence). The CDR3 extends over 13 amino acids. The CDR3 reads CASSLVGSGEAFF. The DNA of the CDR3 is TGTGCCAGCAGCTTAGTTGGCAGTGGTGAAGCTTTCTTT.